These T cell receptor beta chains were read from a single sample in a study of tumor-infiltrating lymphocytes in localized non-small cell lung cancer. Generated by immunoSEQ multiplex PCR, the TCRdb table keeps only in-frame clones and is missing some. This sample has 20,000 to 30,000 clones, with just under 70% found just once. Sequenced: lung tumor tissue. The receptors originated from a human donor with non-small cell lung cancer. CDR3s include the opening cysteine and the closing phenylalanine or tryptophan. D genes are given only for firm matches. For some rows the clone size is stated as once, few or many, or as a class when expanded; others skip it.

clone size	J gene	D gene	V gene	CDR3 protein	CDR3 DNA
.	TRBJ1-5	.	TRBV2	CASTSSMGNQPQHF	TGTGCCAGCACCAGCTCCATGGGCAATCAGCCCCAGCATTTT
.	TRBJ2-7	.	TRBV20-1	CSALDWEEQYF	TGCAGTGCTCTGGACTGGGAGGAGCAGTACTTC
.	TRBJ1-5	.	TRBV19	CASSIKVQRATERFWPQHF	TGTGCCAGTAGTATCAAGGTTCAGAGAGCGACAGAACGCTTTTGGCCCCAGCATTTT
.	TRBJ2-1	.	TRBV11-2	CASSRKWGYNNEQFF	TGTGCCAGCAGCCGAAAGTGGGGCTATAACAATGAGCAGTTCTTC
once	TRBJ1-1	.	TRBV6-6	CASSPWGGEAFF	TGTGCCAGCAGTCCCTGGGGGGGTGAAGCTTTCTTT
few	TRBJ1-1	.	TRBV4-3	CASSQEWRGRTNTEAFF	TGCGCCAGCAGCCAAGAATGGAGGGGACGTACGAACACTGAAGCTTTCTTT
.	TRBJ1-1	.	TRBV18	CASSPKQSPEAFF	TGTGCCAGCTCACCAAAACAGTCTCCTGAAGCTTTCTTT
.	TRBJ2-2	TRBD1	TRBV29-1	CSVVDTGANTGELFF	TGCAGCGTTGTTGACACAGGGGCGAACACCGGGGAGCTGTTTTTT
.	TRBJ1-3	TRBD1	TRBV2	CASSEARTGGNTIYF	TGTGCCAGCAGTGAAGCAAGGACAGGAGGAAACACCATATATTTT
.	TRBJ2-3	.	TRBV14	CASSQDPADTQYF	TGTGCCAGCAGCCAAGATCCAGCAGATACGCAGTATTTT
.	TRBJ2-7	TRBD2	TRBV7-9	CASSLVGGLAGVEQYF	TGTGCCAGCAGCTTAGTAGGGGGACTAGCGGGAGTCGAGCAGTACTTC
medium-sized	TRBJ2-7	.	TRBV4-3	CASSRGADYSYEQYF	TGCGCCAGCAGCCGGGGGGCGGATTACTCCTACGAGCAGTACTTC
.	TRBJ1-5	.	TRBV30	CAWSVNRYQPQHF	TGTGCCTGGAGTGTAAACAGATATCAGCCCCAGCATTTT
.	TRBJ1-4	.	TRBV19	CASSMGRVRGVGEKLFF	TGTGCCAGTAGTATGGGCCGGGTTCGGGGGGTCGGTGAAAAACTGTTTTTT
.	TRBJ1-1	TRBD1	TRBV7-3	CASSLGTANTEAFF	TGTGCCAGCAGCTTAGGGACAGCGAACACTGAAGCTTTCTTT
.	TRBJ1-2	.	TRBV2	CASSEGDVYGYTF	TGTGCCAGCAGTGAAGGAGACGTTTATGGCTACACCTTC
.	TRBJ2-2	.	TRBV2	CASSVRTNAMGELFF	TGTGCCAGCAGTGTCAGGACCAACGCTATGGGGGAGCTGTTTTTT
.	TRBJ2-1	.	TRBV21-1	CASSAGSIYNEQFF	TGTGCCAGCAGCGCGGGGTCGATCTACAATGAGCAGTTCTTC
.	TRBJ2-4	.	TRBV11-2	CASSSYKNIQYF	TGTGCCAGCAGCTCATACAAAAACATTCAGTACTTC
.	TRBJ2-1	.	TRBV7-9	CASSLGSPGLNEQFF	TGTGCCAGCAGCTTAGGCAGCCCGGGCCTCAATGAGCAGTTCTTC
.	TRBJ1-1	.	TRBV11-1	CASSPDTFEAFF	TGTGCCAGCAGCCCCGACACGTTTGAAGCTTTCTTT
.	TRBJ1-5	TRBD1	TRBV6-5	CASSYSGGQGEPQHF	TGTGCCAGCAGTTACTCGGGGGGGCAGGGGGAGCCCCAGCATTTT
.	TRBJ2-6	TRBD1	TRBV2	CASRIQGAGSNVLTF	TGTGCCAGCAGAATACAGGGGGCAGGTTCCAACGTCCTGACTTTC
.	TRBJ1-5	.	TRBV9	CASSLDGGSNQPQHF	TGTGCCAGCAGCCTAGACGGAGGCAGCAATCAGCCCCAGCATTTT
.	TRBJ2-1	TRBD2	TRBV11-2	CASSLALLAGASYNEQFF	TGTGCCAGCAGCTTAGCCCTACTAGCGGGAGCATCCTACAATGAGCAGTTCTTC
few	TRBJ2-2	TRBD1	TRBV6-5	CASDRGDGELFF	TGTGCCAGCGACAGGGGAGACGGGGAGCTGTTTTTT
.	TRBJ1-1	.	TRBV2	CASSDRQVNTEAFF	TGTGCCAGCAGCGACCGACAGGTGAACACTGAAGCTTTCTTT